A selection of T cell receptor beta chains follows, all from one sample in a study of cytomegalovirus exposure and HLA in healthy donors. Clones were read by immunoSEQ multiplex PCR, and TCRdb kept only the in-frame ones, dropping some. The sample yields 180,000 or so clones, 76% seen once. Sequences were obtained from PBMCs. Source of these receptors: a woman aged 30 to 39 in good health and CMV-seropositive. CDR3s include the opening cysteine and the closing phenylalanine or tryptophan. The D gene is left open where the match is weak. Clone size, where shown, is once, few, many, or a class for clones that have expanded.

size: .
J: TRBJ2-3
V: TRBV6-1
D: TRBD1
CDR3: CASSDNRGPTDTQYF
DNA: TGTGCCAGCAGTGATAACAGGGGGCCTACAGATACGCAGTATTTT

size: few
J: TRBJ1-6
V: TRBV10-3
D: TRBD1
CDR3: CAIRDGTVDASPLHF
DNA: TGTGCCATCAGGGACGGGACAGTCGATGCTTCACCCCTCCACTTT

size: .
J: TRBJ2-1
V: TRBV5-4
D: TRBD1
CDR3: CASSLGAGGSYNEQFF
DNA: TGTGCCAGCAGCTTGGGGGCAGGGGGCTCCTACAATGAGCAGTTCTTC

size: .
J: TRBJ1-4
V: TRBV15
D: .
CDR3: CATSRDRVTNEKLFF
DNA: TGTGCCACCAGCAGAGACAGGGTGACTAATGAAAAACTGTTTTTT

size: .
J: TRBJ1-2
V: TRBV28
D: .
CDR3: CASSLQRLDYGYTF
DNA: TGTGCCAGCAGTTTACAGAGGCTCGACTATGGCTACACCTTC

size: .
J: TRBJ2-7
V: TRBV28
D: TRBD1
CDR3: CASSYGYRGGVQYF
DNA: TGTGCCAGCAGTTACGGATACAGGGGTGGGGTGCAGTACTTC

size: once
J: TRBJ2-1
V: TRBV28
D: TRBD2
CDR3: CASSLGAGGRISYNEQFF
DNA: TGTGCCAGCAGTTTAGGAGCGGGGGGTCGTATTTCCTACAATGAGCAGTTCTTC

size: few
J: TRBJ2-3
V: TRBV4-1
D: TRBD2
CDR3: CASSPLRGGADTQYF
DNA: TGCGCCAGCAGCCCCCTGCGGGGGGGCGCAGATACGCAGTATTTT

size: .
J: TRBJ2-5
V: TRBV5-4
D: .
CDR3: CASRGQNSGFQETQYF
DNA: TGTGCCAGCAGAGGGCAGAACTCAGGGTTTCAAGAGACCCAGTACTTC

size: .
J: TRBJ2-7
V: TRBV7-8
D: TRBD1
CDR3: CASKPGQGPYEQYF
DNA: TGTGCCAGCAAGCCAGGACAGGGTCCCTACGAGCAGTACTTC

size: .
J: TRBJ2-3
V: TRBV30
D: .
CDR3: CAWSGISADTQYF
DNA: TGTGCCTGGAGTGGGATCAGCGCAGATACGCAGTATTTT

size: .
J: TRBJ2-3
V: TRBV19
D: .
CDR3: CASRRTVGGSTDTQYF
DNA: TGTGCCAGTAGGCGGACTGTTGGAGGTAGCACAGATACGCAGTATTTT

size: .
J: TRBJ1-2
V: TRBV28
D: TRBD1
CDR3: CASSGQAPGLLWGYTF
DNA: TGTGCCAGCAGTGGACAGGCCCCCGGGCTTTTGTGGGGCTACACCTTC

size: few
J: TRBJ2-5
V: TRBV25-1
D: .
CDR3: CASSEYLGGQETQYF
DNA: TGTGCCAGCAGTGAATACTTAGGGGGCCAAGAGACCCAGTACTTC

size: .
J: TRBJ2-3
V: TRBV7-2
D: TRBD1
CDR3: CASSLASGGADTQYF
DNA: TGTGCCAGCAGCTTAGCGTCAGGGGGCGCAGATACGCAGTATTTT

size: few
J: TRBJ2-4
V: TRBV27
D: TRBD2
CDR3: CASSLSRGGNIQYF
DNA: TGTGCCAGCAGTTTATCACGCGGGGGGAACATTCAGTACTTC

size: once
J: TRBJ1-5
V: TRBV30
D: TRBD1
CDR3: CAWSPWTGGRDQPQHF
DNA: TGTGCCTGGAGTCCTTGGACAGGGGGGAGAGATCAGCCCCAGCATTTT

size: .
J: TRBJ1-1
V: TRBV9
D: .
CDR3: CASSGRTAEMNTEAFF
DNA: TGTGCCAGCAGCGGAAGGACTGCTGAGATGAACACTGAAGCTTTCTTT

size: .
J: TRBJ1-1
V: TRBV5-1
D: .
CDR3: CASSLGQQNKAFF
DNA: TGCGCCAGCAGCTTGGGACAGCAAAATAAAGCTTTCTTT

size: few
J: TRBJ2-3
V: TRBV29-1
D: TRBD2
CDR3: CSVEAPPPGLAGAPTDTQYF
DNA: TGCAGCGTTGAAGCCCCGCCGCCAGGACTAGCGGGGGCCCCAACAGATACGCAGTATTTT

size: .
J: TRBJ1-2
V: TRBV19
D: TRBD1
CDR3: CASSPGTGADGYTF
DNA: TGTGCCAGTAGTCCCGGGACAGGGGCTGATGGCTACACCTTC

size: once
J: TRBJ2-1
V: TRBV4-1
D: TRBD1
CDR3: CASSQLGTVYNEQFF
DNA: TGCGCCAGCAGCCAATTAGGGACAGTCTACAATGAGCAGTTCTTC

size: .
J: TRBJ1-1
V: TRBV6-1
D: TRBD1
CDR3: CASSLSTGSDSEAFF
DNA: TGTGCCAGCAGTCTTTCGACAGGGAGTGACTCTGAAGCTTTCTTT

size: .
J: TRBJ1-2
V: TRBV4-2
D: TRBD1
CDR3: CASRLRDSYGYTF
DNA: TGTGCCAGCAGGCTAAGGGACAGCTATGGCTACACCTTC

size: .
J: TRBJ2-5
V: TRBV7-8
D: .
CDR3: CASSLGGLTSRETQYF
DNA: TGTGCCAGCAGCTTGGGGGGACTGACCTCACGCGAGACCCAGTACTTC

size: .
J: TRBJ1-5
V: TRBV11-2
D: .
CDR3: CASARQGDQPQHF
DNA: TGTGCCAGTGCCCGGCAGGGCGATCAGCCCCAGCATTTT

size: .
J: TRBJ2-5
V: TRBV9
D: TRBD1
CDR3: CASSVAVRGETQYF
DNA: TGTGCCAGCAGCGTAGCGGTCAGGGGGGAGACCCAGTACTTC

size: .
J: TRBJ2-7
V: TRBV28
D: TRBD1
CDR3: CASSFRPGTGSNEQYF
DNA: TGTGCCAGCAGTTTCCGGCCCGGGACAGGGTCCAACGAGCAGTACTTC

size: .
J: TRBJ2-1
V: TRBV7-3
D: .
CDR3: CASSLRHGNGYNEQFF
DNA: TGTGCCAGCAGCTTACGTCACGGGAACGGCTACAATGAGCAGTTCTTC

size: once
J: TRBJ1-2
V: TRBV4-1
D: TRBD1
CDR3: CASSQAGTGNGYTF
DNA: TGCGCCAGCAGCCAGGCCGGGACAGGGAATGGCTACACCTTC

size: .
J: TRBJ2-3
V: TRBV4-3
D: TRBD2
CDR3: CASSQDGPLAGGPSTDTQYF
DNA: TGCGCCAGCAGCCAAGATGGGCCGCTAGCGGGGGGCCCAAGCACAGATACGCAGTATTTT

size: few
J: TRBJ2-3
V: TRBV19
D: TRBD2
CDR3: CASSIPTSGYTDTQYF
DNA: TGTGCCAGTAGTATCCCGACTAGCGGATACACAGATACGCAGTATTTT

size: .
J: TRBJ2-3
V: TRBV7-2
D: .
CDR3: CASSPRAAASTDTQYF
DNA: TGTGCCAGCAGCCCCAGGGCGGCGGCTAGCACAGATACGCAGTATTTT

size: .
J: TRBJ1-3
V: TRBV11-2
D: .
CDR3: CASSLVQDIGNTIYF
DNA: TGTGCCAGCAGCTTAGTACAGGACATTGGAAACACCATATATTTT

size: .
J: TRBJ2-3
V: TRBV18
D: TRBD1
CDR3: CASSPGTGYSTDTQYF
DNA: TGTGCCAGCTCTCCCGGGACAGGGTATAGCACAGATACGCAGTATTTT

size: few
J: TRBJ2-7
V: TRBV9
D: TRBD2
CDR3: CASSAGLAGLYEQYF
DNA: TGTGCCAGCAGTGCTGGACTAGCGGGACTGTACGAGCAGTACTTC

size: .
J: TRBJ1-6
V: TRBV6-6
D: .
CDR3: CASSSPGSNSPLHF
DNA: TGTGCCAGCAGTTCCCCGGGTAGTAATTCACCCCTCCACTTT

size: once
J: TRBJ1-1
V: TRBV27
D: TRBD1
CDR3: CASSQRTGRINTEAFF
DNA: TGTGCCAGCAGTCAGCGGACAGGGAGAATTAACACTGAAGCTTTCTTT

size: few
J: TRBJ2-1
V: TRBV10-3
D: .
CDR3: CAISESGSSYNEQFF
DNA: TGTGCCATCAGTGAGAGCGGAAGCTCCTACAATGAGCAGTTCTTC

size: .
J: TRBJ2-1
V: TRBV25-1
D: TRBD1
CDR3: CASSAPGQGSYNEQFF
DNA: TGTGCCAGCAGTGCTCCGGGACAGGGGTCCTACAATGAGCAGTTCTTC

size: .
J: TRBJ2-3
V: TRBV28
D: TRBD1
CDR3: CASSFRDRGQPDTQYF
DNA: TGTGCCAGCAGTTTTCGGGACAGGGGGCAGCCAGATACGCAGTATTTT

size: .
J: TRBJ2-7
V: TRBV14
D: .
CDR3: CASSSSRAQYF
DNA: TGTGCCAGCAGCTCGTCACGAGCACAGTACTTC

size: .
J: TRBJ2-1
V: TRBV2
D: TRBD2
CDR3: CASSPSLAGRNEQFF
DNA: TGTGCCAGCAGCCCCTCCCTAGCGGGGCGCAATGAGCAGTTCTTC

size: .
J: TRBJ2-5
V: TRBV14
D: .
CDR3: CASSASETQYF
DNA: TGTGCCAGCAGCGCGTCGGAGACCCAGTACTTC

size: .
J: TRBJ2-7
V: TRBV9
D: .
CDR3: CASSVRQDSSYEQYF
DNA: TGTGCCAGCAGCGTCCGACAGGATAGCTCCTACGAGCAGTACTTC

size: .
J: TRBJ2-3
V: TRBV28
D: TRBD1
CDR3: CASSPGQGITDTQYF
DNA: TGTGCCAGCAGTCCGGGACAGGGGATTACAGATACGCAGTATTTT

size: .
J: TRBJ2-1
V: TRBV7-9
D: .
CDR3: CASRFGTLISYNEQFF
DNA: TGTGCCAGCAGATTTGGGACACTCATCTCCTACAATGAGCAGTTCTTC

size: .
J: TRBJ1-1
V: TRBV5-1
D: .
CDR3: CASSWGTPNTEAFF
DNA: TGCGCCAGCAGCTGGGGGACACCGAACACTGAAGCTTTCTTT

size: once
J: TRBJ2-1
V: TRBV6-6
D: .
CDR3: CASSYSIQGNEQFF
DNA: TGTGCCAGCAGTTACTCGATTCAGGGCAATGAGCAGTTCTTC

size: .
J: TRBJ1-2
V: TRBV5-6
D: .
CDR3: CASSLGRALYGYTF
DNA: TGTGCCAGCAGCTTGGGCAGGGCTCTATATGGCTACACCTTC

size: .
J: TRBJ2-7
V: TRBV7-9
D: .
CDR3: CASSRTGPGNF
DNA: TGTGCCAGCAGCCGCACAGGACCTGGGAACTTC

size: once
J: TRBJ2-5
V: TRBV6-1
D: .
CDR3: CASSEDGGWGTQYF
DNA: TGTGCCAGCAGTGAAGATGGGGGCTGGGGGACCCAGTACTTC

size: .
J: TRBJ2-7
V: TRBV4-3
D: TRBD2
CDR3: CASSQDQGGGAIYEQCF
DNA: TGCGCCAGCAGCCAAGATCAGGGCGGGGGGGCGATCTACGAGCAGTGCTTC

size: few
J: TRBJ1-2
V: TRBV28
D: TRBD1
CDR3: CASSFRTGYGYTF
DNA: TGTGCCAGCAGTTTCCGGACAGGGTATGGCTACACCTTC

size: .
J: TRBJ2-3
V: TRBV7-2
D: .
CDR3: CASSSQGTADTQYF
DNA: TGTGCCAGCAGCTCGCAGGGGACGGCAGATACGCAGTATTTT

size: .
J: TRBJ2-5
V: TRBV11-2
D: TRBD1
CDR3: CASSRRQGRETQYF
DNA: TGTGCCAGCAGCCGACGACAGGGCCGCGAGACCCAGTACTTC

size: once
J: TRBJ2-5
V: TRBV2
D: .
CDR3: CASSRRQDSTQYF
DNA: TGTGCCAGCAGTAGAAGACAGGACTCGACCCAGTACTTC

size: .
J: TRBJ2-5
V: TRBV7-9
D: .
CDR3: CSSSLAVRGQTQYF
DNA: TGTTCCAGCAGCTTAGCGGTGCGGGGGCAGACCCAGTACTTC

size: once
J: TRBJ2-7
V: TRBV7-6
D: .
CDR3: CASSYRQSYEQYF
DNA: TGTGCCAGCAGCTACCGACAGTCCTACGAGCAGTACTTC

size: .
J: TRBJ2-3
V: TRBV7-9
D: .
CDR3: CASSLGGTLTSTDTQYF
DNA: TGTGCCAGCAGCTTAGGGGGGACATTGACTAGCACAGATACGCAGTATTTT